Below, 19 T cell receptor beta chains from the same sample are listed, as sequenced in a study of T-cell reconstitution after alpha-beta-depleted transplantation in children. Preparing the TCRbeta library involved the use of unique molecular identifiers. TCRdb independently ran MiXCR on the PCR reads; one entry per CDR3 protein. The sample consists of approximately 520,000 distinct CDR3 sequences, around 10% of them appearing once. The source was PBMCs, mostly from graft donor cells, collected 180 days after TCRalphabeta/CD19-depleted stem cell transplant. The receptors were sampled from a female patient between 2 and 15 years old who had a stem cell transplant for aplastic anemia, so the T cells may come from the graft donor.

This clonotype was observed a handful of times. The chain uses TRBV15 and TRBJ1-4; 7 positions match TRBD1. This CDR3 comprises 14 residues. Germline loops: CDR1 LNHNV, CDR2 YYDKDF (reference sequence). V lost 3 bases and J lost 5; bases outside the gene matches: 3. CDR3 sequence: CATSRGQKNEKLFF. As DNA, the CDR3 is TGTGCCACCAGCAGGGGACAGAAGAATGAAAAACTGTTTTTT.

The chain has TRBV7-8 and TRBJ1-5, with D uncertain. The CDR3 spans 16 residues. Germline lookup yields CDR1 SGHVS and CDR2 FQNEAQ. Trimming shortened V by 3 bases and J by 1 base, and 13 bases separated the two germline ends. CDR3 in amino acids: CASSFTGRASNQPQHF. CDR3 nucleotide sequence: TGTGCCAGCAGCTTTACCGGAAGGGCGAGCAATCAGCCCCAGCATTTT. The complete variable domain, with remaining parts taken from reference TRBV7-8 and TRBJ1-5, reads GAGVSQSPRYKVAKRGQDVALRCDPISGHVSLFWYQQALGQGPEFLTYFQNEAQLDKSGLPSDRFFAERPEGSVSTLKIQRTQQEDSAVYLCASSFTGRASNQPQHFGDGTRLSIL.

The table lists this clonotype with many counts. This chain links TRBV25-1 with TRBJ2-5; D possibly matches TRBD1 or TRBD2 (5 bases each). Germline V gene data show CDR1 as MGHDK and CDR2 as SYGVNS. The CDR3 contains 15 residues. Trimming removed 9 bases at V and 3 bases at J, with 20 bases between. CDR3 DNA sequence: TGTGCCAGGGTCAACTCCGGGACGGACAAAGAGACCCAGTACTTC. Amino acids: CARVNSGTDKETQYF. Filled out from reference TRBV25-1 and TRBJ2-5, the complete variable domain reads EADIYQTPRYLVIGTGKKITLECSQTMGHDKMYWYQQDPGMELHLIHYSYGVNSTEKGDLSSESTVSRIRTEHFPLTLESARPSHTSQYLCARVNSGTDKETQYFGPGTRLLVL.

This clonotype came up many times. V is TRBV28 and J is TRBJ2-5; 8 nucleotides align to TRBD2. Germline values: CDR1 MDHEN, CDR2 SYDVKM. The J segment lost 5 bases and the V segment lost 1 base, leaving 9 bases of the junction unmatched. CDR3 length: 16 amino acids. DNA for the CDR3: TGTGCCAGCAGTTTATCACTGGCGGGAGGCCGGGAGACCCAGTACTTC. Its translation: CASSLSLAGGRETQYF.

This clonotype appeared a few times. The chain uses TRBV24-1 and TRBJ2-3; 12 nucleotides match TRBD2. The CDR3 sequence is 20 residues long. The ends lost 4 bases at V and 0 bases at J; junction bases unmatched: 13. CDR1 and CDR2 (germline): KGHDR, SFDVKD. CDR3 amino acids: CATSDPWTSGISTSTDTQYF. The CDR3 DNA sequence: TGTGCCACCAGTGACCCTTGGACTAGCGGGATATCGACTAGCACAGATACGCAGTATTTT.

This clonotype was counted only a few times. The chain links TRBV28 to TRBJ1-2, with D hard to call. The germline CDR1 and CDR2 sequences are MDHEN and SYDVKM. This CDR3 comprises 17 residues. V dropped 0 bases and J dropped 0 bases, with 14 bases sitting between them. The CDR3 region has the DNA TGTGCCAGCAGTTTATGGACCCCTGGTTTACCTAACTATGGCTACACCTTC. Its protein is CASSLWTPGLPNYGYTF.

This clonotype was counted many times. This CDR3 reads CASSSRESQGEQYF. DNA for the CDR3: TGCGCCAGCAGCTCTCGGGAGTCCCAGGGCGAGCAGTACTTC. V and J are TRBV4-3 and TRBJ2-7; the D gene is possibly TRBD2 (6 bases). With 5 bases removed from V and 6 bases from J, the gap between germline ends came to 17 bases. Germline CDR1 and CDR2: LGHNA and YSLEER. The CDR3 consists of 14 residues.

V gene TRBV12-5 combines with J gene TRBJ2-4, with D possibly TRBD2 on 5 matching bases. The CDR3 runs 16 residues. Germline V gene lookup returns CDR1 LGHNT and CDR2 FRNRAP. V was pared by 1 base and J by 3 bases, with 13 bases between. The CDR3 protein is CASGLGRYEGKNIQYF. DNA for the CDR3: TGTGCTAGTGGTTTGGGGAGGTACGAGGGCAAAAACATTCAGTACTTC.

The J gene is TRBJ2-1, the V gene TRBV9; TRBD2 matches at 12 bases. The CDR3 extends over 16 amino acids. V lost 0 bases to trimming and J lost 3 bases; unmatched junction nucleotides: 1. CDR1 and CDR2 (germline): SGDLS, YYNGEE. The CDR3, as DNA: TGTGCCAGCAGCGTAGGGACTAGCGGGAACTACAATGAGCAGTTCTTC. It codes for CASSVGTSGNYNEQFF.

V is TRBV28 and J is TRBJ2-3; maybe TRBD2 (6 bases). V lost 8 bases, J lost 2 bases, and 8 bases lay in between. From germline, CDR1 is MDHEN and CDR2 SYDVKM. The CDR3 contains 12 residues. CDR3 DNA sequence: TGTGCCAGCGGGACTCTCACAGATACGCAGTATTTT. Its protein is CASGTLTDTQYF.

The chain links TRBV25-1 to TRBJ1-5; no firm D call. This CDR3 has 14 residues. Trimming shortened V by 1 base and J by 4 bases, and 8 bases separated the two germline ends. CDR1 MGHDK and CDR2 SYGVNS come from the germline V gene. In DNA, the CDR3 is TGTGCCAGCAGTGAATTCAGCACTAATCAGCCCCAGCATTTT. As protein: CASSEFSTNQPQHF.

The chain combines TRBV6-1 with TRBJ1-2; D ambiguous. The V gene lost 6 bases and the J gene lost 3 bases, with 17 bases spanning the gap. Germline V gene sequence: CDR1 MNHNS, CDR2 SASEGT. The CDR3 length is 15 residues. CDR3: CASRAGLDAYYGYTF. CDR3 nucleotides: TGTGCCAGCAGAGCCGGACTGGACGCTTACTATGGCTACACCTTC.

This clonotype was seen a few times. V is TRBV20-1 and J is TRBJ1-2, with a possible D match to TRBD1 (5 bases). Germline V gives CDR1 DFQATT, CDR2 SNEGSKA (reference sequence). The CDR3 covers 11 residues. This CDR3 is CRGGDRYGYTF. CDR3 bases: TGCAGGGGTGGGGACCGCTATGGCTACACCTTC.

This clonotype was counted between two and nine times. The chain uses TRBV20-1 and TRBJ2-7, with TRBD2 matching 10 bases. The germline V gene encodes CDR1 DFQATT and CDR2 SNEGSKA (reference sequence). This CDR3 has 13 amino acids. J was trimmed by 3 bases and V by 6 bases; bases with no gene match: 5. The CDR3 region has the DNA TGCAGTGCAAGGACTAGCGGTTACTACGAGCAGTACTTC. Amino acids: CSARTSGYYEQYF.

The rearrangement joins TRBV4-3 to TRBJ2-7, with D unclear. This CDR3 has 17 residues. V lost 0 bases and J 8 bases, leaving 23 bases between the germline ends. Germline V gives CDR1 LGHNA, CDR2 YSLEER. CDR3 residues: CASSQEIFQAPPGKQYF. CDR3 coding DNA: TGCGCCAGCAGCCAAGAAATCTTCCAGGCCCCGCCGGGCAAGCAGTACTTC.

This clonotype was counted at least ten times. The chain's CDR3 is CASSPRPYNEQFF. Here the CDR3 DNA reads TGTGCCAGCAGCCCCCGTCCGTACAATGAGCAGTTCTTC. This rearrangement joins TRBV3-1 to TRBJ2-1; D is undetermined. The germline V and J ends were trimmed by 4 bases and 4 bases, with 8 bases remaining between them. The CDR3 covers 13 residues. Germline assignment: CDR1 LGHDT and CDR2 YNNKEL (reference sequence).

A few counts support this clonotype. V is TRBV29-1 and J is TRBJ2-1, with TRBD2 as a possible D gene (6 bases). Germline CDR1 is SQVTM and CDR2 is ANQGSEA. V gave up 4 bases and J gave up 6 bases, with 10 bases separating them. There are 12 residues in the CDR3. The CDR3 sequence is CSVGEVFNEQFF. The CDR3 DNA follows: TGCAGCGTTGGGGAGGTTTTCAATGAGCAGTTCTTC.

This clonotype was observed many times. The rearrangement uses TRBV7-2 and TRBJ1-3; D is unclear. The V end lost 5 bases, the J end lost 0 bases, and 5 bases lay between the germline ends. CDR1 and CDR2 (germline): SGHTA, FQGNSA. The CDR3 totals 13 residues. The CDR3 loop reads CASSPGSGNTIYF. For the CDR3, the DNA is TGTGCCAGCAGCCCCGGCTCTGGAAACACCATATATTTT.

This CDR3 is CASSPTLGLVDYEQYF. The DNA of the CDR3 is TGCGCCAGCAGCCCGACCCTGGGACTAGTAGACTACGAGCAGTACTTC. V usage is TRBV5-1 and J usage is TRBJ2-7, with 8 bases matching TRBD2. This CDR3 spans 16 amino acids. Looked up from germline, CDR1 is SGHRS and CDR2 is YFSETQ. V was clipped by 4 bases and J by 3 bases; unmatched bases: 12.